This TCR beta chain was recorded in a study of identical twins' blood T cells. This clonotype has at least ten counts. TCRdb fed the 5' RACE reads into MiXCR, producing one record per CDR3 protein. The table shows hundreds of thousands of distinct CDR3 sequences, with roughly 28% occurring only once. From germline, CDR1 is SEHNR and CDR2 FQNEAQ (reference sequence). V was clipped by 4 bases and J by 6 bases; unmatched bases: 11. This CDR3 has 15 residues. The origin of this receptor is a woman between 18 and 49 years old in good health. The genes are TRBV7-9 and TRBJ1-2; 7 bases fit TRBD1. Sample: PBMCs. The CDR3 sequence: CASSSPEGAYNGYTF. CDR3 coding DNA: TGTGCCAGCAGCTCCCCCGAGGGGGCATATAATGGCTACACCTTC.